Described below is a single TCR beta chain sequence and its context. Original analysis: Amplification with reference gene primers provided the estimates of nucleated cell counts. TCRdb keeps only in-frame clones here, not all; method: immunoSEQ multiplex PCR. V, J and clone size are taken as reported in that table, and D and trimming were inferred from the DNA itself. The repertoire holds some 130,000 clones, with 65% to 80% as singletons. The data originate from a study of blood T cell repertoires in COVID-19. Study summary: The analysed material was cDNA or gDNA that came from T cells, B-cell-depleted T cells, or PBMCs.

The germline V and J ends were trimmed by 2 bases and 5 bases, with 16 bases remaining between them. Germline V CDR1 and CDR2: SGHKS, YYEKEE (reference sequence). This CDR3 has 16 residues. V and J are TRBV5-5 and TRBJ1-4; D gene unclear. The sequenced material came from peripheral blood. The clonotype comes from a man older than 75 with acute or convalescent COVID-19. The CDR3 nucleotides are TGTGCCAGCAGCTTCAGGTTCGGTGCGGGAAATGAAAAACTGTTTTTT. Encoded protein: CASSFRFGAGNEKLFF.